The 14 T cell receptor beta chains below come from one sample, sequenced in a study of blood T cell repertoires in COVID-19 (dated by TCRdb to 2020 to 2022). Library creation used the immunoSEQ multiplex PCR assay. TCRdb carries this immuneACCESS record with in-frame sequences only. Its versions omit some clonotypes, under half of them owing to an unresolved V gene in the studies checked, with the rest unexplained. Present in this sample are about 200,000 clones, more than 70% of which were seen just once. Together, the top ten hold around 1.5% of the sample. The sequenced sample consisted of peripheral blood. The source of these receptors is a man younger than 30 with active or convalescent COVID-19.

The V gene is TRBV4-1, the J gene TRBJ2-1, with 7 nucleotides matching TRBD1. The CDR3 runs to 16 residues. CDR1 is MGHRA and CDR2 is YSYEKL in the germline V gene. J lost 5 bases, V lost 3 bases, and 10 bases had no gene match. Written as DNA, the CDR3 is TGCGCCAGCAGCCAGGGGGCCAGGGGGTTGGACAATGAGCAGTTCTTC. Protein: CASSQGARGLDNEQFF.

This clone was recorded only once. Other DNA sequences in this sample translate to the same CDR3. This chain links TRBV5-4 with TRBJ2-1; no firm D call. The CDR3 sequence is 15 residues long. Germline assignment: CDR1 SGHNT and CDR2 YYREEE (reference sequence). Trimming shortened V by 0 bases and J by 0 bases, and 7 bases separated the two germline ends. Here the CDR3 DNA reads TGTGCCAGCAGCTTGGATCGCAGCTCCTACAATGAGCAGTTCTTC. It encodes CASSLDRSSYNEQFF.

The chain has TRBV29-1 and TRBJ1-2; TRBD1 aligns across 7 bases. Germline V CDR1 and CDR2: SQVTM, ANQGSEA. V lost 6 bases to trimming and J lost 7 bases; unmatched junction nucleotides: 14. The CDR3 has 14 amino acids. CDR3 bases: TGCAGCGTCGAGGCGGTGACAGGGTCGGCTGGCTACACCTTC. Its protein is CSVEAVTGSAGYTF.

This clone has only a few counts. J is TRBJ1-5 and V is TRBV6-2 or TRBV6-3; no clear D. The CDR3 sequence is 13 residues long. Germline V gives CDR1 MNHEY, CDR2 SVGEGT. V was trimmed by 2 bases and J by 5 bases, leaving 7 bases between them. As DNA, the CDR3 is TGTGCCAGCAGTTACACGGTCCATCAGCCCCAGCATTTT. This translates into CASSYTVHQPQHF.

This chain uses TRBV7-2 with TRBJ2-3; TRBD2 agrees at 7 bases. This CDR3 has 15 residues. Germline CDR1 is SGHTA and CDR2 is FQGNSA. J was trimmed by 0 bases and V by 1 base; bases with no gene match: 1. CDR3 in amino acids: CASSLVGGSTDTQYF. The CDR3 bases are TGTGCCAGCAGCTTAGTGGGGGGGAGCACAGATACGCAGTATTTT.

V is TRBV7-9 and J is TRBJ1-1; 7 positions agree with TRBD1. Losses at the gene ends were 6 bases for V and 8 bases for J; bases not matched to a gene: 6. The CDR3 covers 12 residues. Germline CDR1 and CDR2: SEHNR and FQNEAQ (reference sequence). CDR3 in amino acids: CASSQTGWEAFF. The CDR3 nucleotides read TGTGCCAGCAGTCAGACAGGGTGGGAAGCTTTCTTT.

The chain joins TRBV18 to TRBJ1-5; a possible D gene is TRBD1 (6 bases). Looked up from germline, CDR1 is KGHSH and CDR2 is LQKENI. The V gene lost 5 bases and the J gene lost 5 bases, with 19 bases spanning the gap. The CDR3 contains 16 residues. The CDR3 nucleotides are TGTGCCAGCTCAAGCGAGGATCCGGGACAACATCAGCCCCAGCATTTT. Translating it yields CASSSEDPGQHQPQHF.

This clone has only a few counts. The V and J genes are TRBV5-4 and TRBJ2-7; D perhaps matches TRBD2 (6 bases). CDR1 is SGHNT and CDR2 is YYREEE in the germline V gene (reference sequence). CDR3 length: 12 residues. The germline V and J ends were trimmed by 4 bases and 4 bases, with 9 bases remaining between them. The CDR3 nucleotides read TGTGCCAGCAGCGATAGCGGTTACGAGCAGTACTTC. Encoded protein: CASSDSGYEQYF. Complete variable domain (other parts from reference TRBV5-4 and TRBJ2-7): ETGVTQSPTHLIKTRGQQVTLRCSSQSGHNTVSWYQQALGQGPQFIFQYYREEENGRGNFPPRFSGLQFPNYSSELNVNALELDDSALYLCASSDSGYEQYFGPGTRLTVT.

The CDR3 DNA is TGTGCCAGCAGCTTATCGGCGACGAGAGCGGAAAACATTCAGTACTTC. It yields the protein CASSLSATRAENIQYF. V is TRBV7-2 and J is TRBJ2-4; a weak D match, TRBD2 (5 bases). Trimming removed 2 bases at V and 5 bases at J, with 16 bases between. Germline CDR1 and CDR2: SGHTA and FQGNSA. This CDR3 contains 16 residues. Full variable domain (outside the CDR3, taken from reference TRBV7-2 and TRBJ2-4): GAGVSQSPSNKVTEKGKDVELRCDPISGHTALYWYRQSLGQGLEFLIYFQGNSAPDKSGLPSDRFSAERTGGSVSTLTIQRTQQEDSAVYLCASSLSATRAENIQYFGAGTRLSVL.

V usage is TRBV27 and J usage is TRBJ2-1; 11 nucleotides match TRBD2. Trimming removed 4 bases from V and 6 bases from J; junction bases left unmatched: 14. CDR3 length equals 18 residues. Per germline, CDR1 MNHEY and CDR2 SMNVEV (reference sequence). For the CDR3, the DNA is TGTGCCAGCAGTTCCCGCGGGTTGTTCGGACTAGCGGGCAATGAGCAGTTCTTC. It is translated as CASSSRGLFGLAGNEQFF.

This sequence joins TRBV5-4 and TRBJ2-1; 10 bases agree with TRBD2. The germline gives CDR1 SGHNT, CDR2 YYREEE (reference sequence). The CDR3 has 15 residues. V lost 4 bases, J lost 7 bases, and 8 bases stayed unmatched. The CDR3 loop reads CASSPGLASGNEQFF. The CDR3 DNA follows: TGTGCCAGCAGCCCGGGACTAGCGTCGGGTAATGAGCAGTTCTTC. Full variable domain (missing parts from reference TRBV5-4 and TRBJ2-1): ETGVTQSPTHLIKTRGQQVTLRCSSQSGHNTVSWYQQALGQGPQFIFQYYREEENGRGNFPPRFSGLQFPNYSSELNVNALELDDSALYLCASSPGLASGNEQFFGPGTRLTVL.

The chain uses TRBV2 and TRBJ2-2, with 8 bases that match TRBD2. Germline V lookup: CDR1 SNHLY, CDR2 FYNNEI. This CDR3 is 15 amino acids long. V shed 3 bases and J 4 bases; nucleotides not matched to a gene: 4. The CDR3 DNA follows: TGTGCCAGCAGTGAGTTAGCGGGGCTCACCGGGGAGCTGTTTTTT. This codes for CASSELAGLTGELFF.

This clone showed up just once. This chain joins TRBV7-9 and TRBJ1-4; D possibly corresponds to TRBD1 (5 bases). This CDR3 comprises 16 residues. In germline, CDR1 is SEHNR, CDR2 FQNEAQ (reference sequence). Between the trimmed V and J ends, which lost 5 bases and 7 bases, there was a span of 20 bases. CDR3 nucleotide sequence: TGTGCCAGCAGCCAAGCAGGCGGGGCGAAGTTTGAAAAACTGTTTTTT. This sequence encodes CASSQAGGAKFEKLFF.

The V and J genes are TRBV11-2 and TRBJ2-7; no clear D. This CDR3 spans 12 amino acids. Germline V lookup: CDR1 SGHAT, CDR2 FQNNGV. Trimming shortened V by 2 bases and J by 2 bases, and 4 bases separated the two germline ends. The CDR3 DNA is TGTGCCAGCAGCTTAAACACCTACGAGCAGTACTTC. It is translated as CASSLNTYEQYF.